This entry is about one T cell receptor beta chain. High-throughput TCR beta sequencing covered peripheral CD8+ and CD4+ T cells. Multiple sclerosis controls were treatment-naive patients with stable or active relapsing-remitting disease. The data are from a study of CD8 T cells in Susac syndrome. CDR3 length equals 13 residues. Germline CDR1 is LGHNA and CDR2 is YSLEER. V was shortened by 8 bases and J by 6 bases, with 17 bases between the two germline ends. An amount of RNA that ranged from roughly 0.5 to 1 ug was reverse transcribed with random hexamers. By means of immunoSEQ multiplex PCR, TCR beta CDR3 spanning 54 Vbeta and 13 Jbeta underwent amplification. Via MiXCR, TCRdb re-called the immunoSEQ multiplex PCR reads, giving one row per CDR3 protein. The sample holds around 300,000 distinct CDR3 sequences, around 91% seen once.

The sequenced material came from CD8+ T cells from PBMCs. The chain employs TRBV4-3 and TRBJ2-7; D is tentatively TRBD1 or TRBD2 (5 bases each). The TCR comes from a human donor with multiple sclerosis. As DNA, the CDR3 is TGCGCCAGCTCTCCTTATGGGGGTGGCGAGCAGTACTTC. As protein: CASSPYGGGEQYF.